The 21 T cell receptor beta chains below were found in one sample sequenced in a study of T cell repertoires in cytomegalovirus infection. One entry per CDR3 protein results from TCRdb running MiXCR on the reads. The sample lists roughly 760,000 distinct CDR3 sequences; under 40% were seen once. The specimen was PBMCs. These receptors all stem from a human donor in good health (CMV status not recorded). Some clones in this sample may be carry-over from other donors' samples.

The rearrangement links TRBV5-4 to TRBJ2-7, with TRBD2 matching over 10 bases. The CDR3 runs to 15 residues. CDR1 is SGHNT, CDR2 YYREEE, per germline (reference sequence). The V and J ends lost 3 bases and 3 bases, in that order; junction bases with no gene match: 6. CDR3 in DNA: TGTGCCAGCAGCTCAGCGGGAGGGACACTCTACGAGCAGTACTTC. Protein sequence: CASSSAGGTLYEQYF.

This chain connects TRBV5-1 to TRBJ2-2; no clear D gene. Deletions cut 4 bases from V and 2 bases from J, with 18 bases between. This CDR3 has 17 amino acids. Germline values: CDR1 SGHRS, CDR2 YFSETQ. The CDR3 sequence: CASSPPLIGTNTGELFF. CDR3 nucleotide sequence: TGCGCCAGCAGCCCACCACTGATAGGAACCAACACCGGGGAGCTGTTTTTT.

A few counts support this clonotype. The chain has TRBV7-2 and TRBJ2-7; tentatively, D is TRBD1 (6 bases). Germline loops: CDR1 SGHTA, CDR2 FQGNSA. This CDR3 contains 13 residues. V was trimmed by 3 bases and J by 6 bases, leaving 12 bases between them. DNA of the CDR3: TGTGCCAGCAGCTTCACAGGGTCACGCGAGCAGTACTTC. Its protein product is CASSFTGSREQYF.

The chain recombines TRBV4-1 with TRBJ2-7, with 7 bases lining up with TRBD1. Germline V lookup: CDR1 MGHRA, CDR2 YSYEKL. The CDR3 consists of 16 residues. After removal of 0 bases from V and 6 bases from J, the junction contained 11 bases not matched to a gene. CDR3 protein: CASSQDPGQLVGEQYF. The CDR3 coding sequence is TGCGCCAGCAGCCAAGATCCGGGACAGTTAGTCGGCGAGCAGTACTTC.

About this clonotype: A read error may produce the germline difference seen at one junction end. The CDR3 spells CASSLTGGPNNSPLHF. Written as DNA, the CDR3 is TGTGCCAGCAGCCTAACAGGGGGCCCCAATAATTCACCCCTCCACTTT. The genes are TRBV7-3 and TRBJ1-6, with 9 positions matching TRBD1. CDR1 is SGHTA, CDR2 FQGTGA, per germline. CDR3 length: 16 residues.

This chain connects TRBV2 to TRBJ1-2; 9 positions match TRBD1. The CDR3 is 14 amino acids. CDR1 and CDR2 (germline): SNHLY, FYNNEI. Losses at the gene ends were 4 bases for V and 7 bases for J; bases not matched to a gene: 7. CDR3 residues: CASSVRQGEAGYTF. For the CDR3, the DNA is TGTGCCAGCAGTGTCAGACAGGGGGAGGCTGGCTACACCTTC.

This clonotype was picked up a small number of times. This chain uses TRBV7-9 with TRBJ1-1; D unresolved. The CDR3 is 16 amino acids. Germline values: CDR1 SEHNR, CDR2 FQNEAQ (reference sequence). V shed 5 bases and J shed 1 base, with 17 bases lying between them. DNA of the CDR3: TGTGCCAGCAGCCCCCAAAGCGCCGGGCGGAACACTGAAGCTTTCTTT. Amino acids: CASSPQSAGRNTEAFF.

This clonotype was seen repeatedly, ten times or more. This CDR3 is CASSQDGSGANVLTF. DNA for the CDR3: TGTGCCAGCAGCCAGGACGGCTCTGGGGCCAACGTCCTGACTTTC. The chain is built from TRBV7-6 and TRBJ2-6, with unresolved D. Trimming removed 5 bases from V and 0 bases from J, with 8 bases in between. The germline CDR1 and CDR2 sequences are SGHVS and FNYEAQ. The CDR3 has 15 amino acids.

This clonotype has more than one count but fewer than ten. The chain has TRBV5-1 and TRBJ2-7, with D tentatively TRBD2 (7 bases). Germline CDR1 reads SGHRS; CDR2 reads YFSETQ. V gave up 7 bases and J gave up 3 bases, with 20 bases separating them. CDR3 length: 15 residues. CDR3 region: CASQSFGGGNYEQYF. The DNA for the CDR3 is TGCGCCAGCCAATCCTTCGGCGGGGGCAACTACGAGCAGTACTTC. Together with reference TRBV5-1 and TRBJ2-7, the CDR3 gives the full variable domain: KAGVTQTPRYLIKTRGQQVTLSCSPISGHRSVSWYQQTPGQGLQFLFEYFSETQRNKGNFPGRFSGRQFSNSRSEMNVSTLELGDSALYLCASQSFGGGNYEQYFGPGTRLTVT.

This clonotype was observed at least ten times. The V gene is TRBV7-6, the J gene TRBJ2-1; no clear D. CDR1 is SGHVS, CDR2 FNYEAQ, per germline. The CDR3 loop spans 15 amino acids. V was cut by 5 bases and J by 5 bases, with 16 bases left in between. CDR3 region: CASSPGFSKHNEQFF. The CDR3 DNA reads as TGTGCCAGCAGCCCCGGGTTCTCCAAACACAATGAGCAGTTCTTC. The variable domain in full, completed from reference TRBV7-6 and TRBJ2-1, reads GAGVSQSPRYKVTKRGQDVALRCDPISGHVSLYWYRQALGQGPEFLTYFNYEAQQDKSGLPNDRFSAERPEGSISTLTIQRTEQRDSAMYRCASSPGFSKHNEQFFGPGTRLTVL.

This clonotype was seen a handful of times. The chain joins TRBV6-2 or TRBV6-3 to TRBJ1-5, with D possibly being TRBD1 (5 bases). The CDR3 has 18 amino acids. Between the trimmed V and J ends, which lost 0 bases and 7 bases, there was a span of 22 bases. From germline, CDR1 is MNHEY and CDR2 SVGEGT. CDR3 bases: TGTGCCAGCAGTTACTCGACAGTGACGAGAGATATCGACCAGCCCCAGCATTTT. It yields the protein CASSYSTVTRDIDQPQHF.

V is TRBV28 and J is TRBJ2-7; 7 positions match TRBD2. V was pared by 6 bases and J by 3 bases, with 5 bases of the junction left unmatched. This CDR3 region has 13 residues. CDR1 MDHEN and CDR2 SYDVKM come from the germline V gene. CDR3 nucleotide sequence: TGTGCCAGCAGCCCCCGGGGGGTCTACGAGCAGTACTTC. Protein product: CASSPRGVYEQYF. The full variable domain, its missing parts supplied by reference TRBV28 and TRBJ2-7, is DVKVTQSSRYLVKRTGEKVFLECVQDMDHENMFWYRQDPGLGLRLIYFSYDVKMKEKGDIPEGYSVSREKKERFSLILESASTNQTSMYLCASSPRGVYEQYFGPGTRLTVT.

For this clonotype: Sequence at one end of the junction differs from germline and may be a read error. The chain uses TRBV7-2 and TRBJ2-5; TRBD2 agrees at 9 bases. Germline V CDR1 and CDR2: SGHTA, FQGNSA. CDR3 length: 17 amino acids. The CDR3 is CASSARLAAFTAETQDF. In DNA, the CDR3 is TGTGCCAGCAGCGCGCGACTAGCGGCCTTTACTGCAGAGACCCAGGACTTC.

This rearrangement joins TRBV6-1 to TRBJ2-6; D is unresolved. Trimming left V 7 bases short and J 1 base short, with 8 bases between. The germline V gene has CDR1 MNHNS and CDR2 SASEGT. The CDR3 length is 14 residues. The CDR3 DNA is TGTGCCAGCACCGAACTATCTGGGGCCAACGTCCTGACTTTC. Translated: CASTELSGANVLTF.

This chain connects TRBV28 to TRBJ1-6, with 7 bases aligning to TRBD1. Looked up from germline, CDR1 is MDHEN and CDR2 is SYDVKM. V lost 6 bases and J lost 4; bases outside the gene matches: 6. This CDR3 is built from 15 residues. CDR3 in amino acids: CASRGRDRYNSPLHF. The DNA for the CDR3 is TGTGCCAGCAGAGGCCGGGACAGATATAATTCACCCCTCCACTTT.

This clonotype was detected a few times. V gene TRBV27 combines with J gene TRBJ2-6; D unclear. Germline CDR1 reads MNHEY; CDR2 reads SMNVEV (reference sequence). This CDR3 has 14 amino acids. Trimming removed 9 bases from V and 0 bases from J, with 9 bases in between. The chain's CDR3 is CASMRPSGANVLTF. CDR3 nucleotide sequence: TGTGCCAGTATGCGTCCCTCTGGGGCCAACGTCCTGACTTTC.

V is TRBV6-5 and J is TRBJ2-1, with 11 bases identical to TRBD2. The CDR3 length is 17 residues. Germline V gives CDR1 MNHEY, CDR2 SVGAGI. The J segment lost 2 bases and the V segment lost 5 bases, leaving 8 bases of the junction unmatched. This CDR3 reads CASSEAPLAGAYNEQFF. The DNA for the CDR3 is TGTGCCAGCAGTGAAGCTCCACTAGCGGGAGCCTACAATGAGCAGTTCTTC.

The chain couples TRBV7-2 to TRBJ2-3; D may be TRBD2 (6 bases). This CDR3 has 14 amino acids. Germline CDR1 SGHTA, CDR2 FQGNSA. With 3 bases removed from V and 6 bases from J, the gap between germline ends came to 13 bases. The CDR3 DNA reads TGTGCCAGCAGCTTTGGTCTAGCGTTGGATACGCAGTATTTT. Its protein is CASSFGLALDTQYF.

V and J are TRBV7-6 and TRBJ1-3; D not resolved. CDR1 is SGHVS and CDR2 is FNYEAQ in the germline V gene. Trimming left V 1 base short and J 3 bases short, with 13 bases between. This CDR3 has 16 amino acids. The CDR3 nucleotides are TGTGCCAGCAGCTTAGGTCCCTCGGCCGGTGGAAACACCATATATTTT. Its translation: CASSLGPSAGGNTIYF.

The gene calls are TRBV30 and TRBJ2-1, with 8 bases fitting TRBD1. With 1 base clipped from V and 0 bases from J, the junction kept 5 bases outside the gene matches. This CDR3 is 16 amino acids long. CDR1 is GTSNPN, CDR2 SVGIG, per germline (reference sequence). The CDR3 is CAWSAGQVSSYNEQFF. CDR3 nucleotides: TGTGCCTGGAGTGCGGGACAGGTCAGCTCCTACAATGAGCAGTTCTTC.

This chain uses TRBV5-1 with TRBJ1-4, with a tentative D call TRBD1 (5 bases). The CDR3 sequence is 16 residues long. Trimming took off 0 bases at V and 5 bases at J, with 14 bases between the two ends. Germline V gene sequence: CDR1 SGHRS, CDR2 YFSETQ. CDR3 sequence (DNA): TGCGCCAGCAGCTTGGCTATTGCGGGACCCAATGAAAAACTGTTTTTT. This codes for CASSLAIAGPNEKLFF.